These 24 T cell receptor beta chains originate from one sample sequenced in a study of T cells in tuberculosis. Using immunoSEQ multiplex PCR, the repertoire was profiled, and TCRdb retains in-frame clones only, with some absent. The table shows approximately 29,000 clones, with 85% to 90% occurring only once. Sequenced material: PBMCs. These receptors all stem from a donor aged 10-35 years with latent tuberculosis or without tuberculosis infection.

The V call is TRBV28, the J call TRBJ2-7, with 9 bases identical to TRBD1. Germline lookup yields CDR1 MDHEN and CDR2 SYDVKM. Trimming removed 7 bases from V and 1 base from J; junction bases left unmatched: 8. This CDR3 is built from 15 residues. CDR3 loop: CASTRPGTGSYEQYF. The CDR3 bases are TGTGCCAGCACCCGTCCGGGGACAGGGTCCTACGAGCAGTACTTC.

This clone was detected only a few times. This sequence joins TRBV6-1 and TRBJ2-2, with no clear D. The CDR3 is made up of 13 amino acids. Germline CDR1 is MNHNS and CDR2 is SASEGT. Between the trimmed V and J ends, which lost 3 bases and 6 bases, there was a span of 8 bases. The CDR3 DNA follows: TGTGCCAGCAGTGAGCAGGAACCCGGGGAGCTGTTTTTT. Protein sequence: CASSEQEPGELFF.

The genes are TRBV11-2 and TRBJ2-7, with D hard to call. Germline V gives CDR1 SGHAT, CDR2 FQNNGV. The CDR3 extends over 11 amino acids. The ends were cut back, 4 bases at V and 2 bases at J, with 3 bases in the middle. CDR3 nucleotide sequence: TGTGCCAGCAGCTCAGCCTACGAGCAGTACTTC. It yields the protein CASSSAYEQYF. The full variable domain, in which reference TRBV11-2 and TRBJ2-7 provide the parts outside the CDR3, is EAGVAQSPRYKIIEKRQSVAFWCNPISGHATLYWYQQILGQGPKLLIQFQNNGVVDDSQLPKDRFSAERLKGVDSTLKIQPAKLEDSAVYLCASSSAYEQYFGPGTRLTVT.

The rearrangement joins TRBV5-1 to TRBJ2-5, with D perhaps TRBD1 (6 bases). V gave up 4 bases and J gave up 4 bases, with 17 bases separating them. Per the germline V gene, CDR1 is SGHRS and CDR2 is YFSETQ. The CDR3 length is 15 residues. In DNA, the CDR3 is TGCGCCAGCAGCCGGGTGGGGGCTGGTGTAGAGACCCAGTACTTC. It encodes CASSRVGAGVETQYF.

This chain connects TRBV4-3 to TRBJ2-2; D might be TRBD2 (7 bases). The germline gives CDR1 LGHNA, CDR2 YSLEER. This CDR3 is 19 amino acids long. The V end was cut by 1 base, the J end by 6 bases, with 24 bases between. In nucleotides, the CDR3 is TGCGCCAGCAGCCAAGCCCCCGGGGGGCCCAGCAGGGTGGCCGGGGAGCTGTTTTTT. It specifies CASSQAPGGPSRVAGELFF.

The chain employs TRBV4-1 and TRBJ2-3, with TRBD2 identical over 7 bases. Trimming took 4 bases from V and 2 from J; bases not matched to a gene: 6. Germline V gene data show CDR1 as MGHRA and CDR2 as YSYEKL. The CDR3 is 15 amino acids. In DNA, the CDR3 is TGCGCCAGCAGCCTGGGGAGGGACCCCACAGATACGCAGTATTTT. Its protein product is CASSLGRDPTDTQYF.

This chain joins TRBV15 and TRBJ2-5, with TRBD1 as a possible D gene (6 bases). CDR3 length equals 16 residues. Germline V gene lookup returns CDR1 LNHNV and CDR2 YYDKDF (reference sequence). V was shortened by 2 bases and J by 2 bases, with 15 bases between the two germline ends. As DNA, the CDR3 is TGTGCCACCAGCAGAAACCACAGGACAGCGCAAGAGACCCAGTACTTC. It specifies CATSRNHRTAQETQYF.

The V call is TRBV27, the J call TRBJ2-3, with D possibly TRBD2 on 5 matching bases. The germline CDR1 and CDR2 sequences are MNHEY and SMNVEV (reference sequence). The CDR3 is 14 residues long. V lost 3 bases, J lost 4 bases, and 11 bases lay in between. The CDR3 loop reads CASSFHRGADTQYF. CDR3 bases: TGTGCCAGCAGTTTCCACCGGGGTGCAGATACGCAGTATTTT.

The CDR3 reads CASTAGTKINQPQHF. CDR3 in DNA: TGTGCCAGTACCGCCGGGACTAAAATCAATCAGCCCCAGCATTTT. This rearrangement joins TRBV19 to TRBJ1-5; D may be TRBD1 (5 bases). Germline CDR1 and CDR2: LNHDA and SQIVND (reference sequence). The germline V and J ends were trimmed by 7 bases and 3 bases, with 16 bases remaining between them. There are 15 residues in the CDR3.

This sequence joins TRBV2 and TRBJ1-3; the D is unclear. CDR1 is SNHLY, CDR2 FYNNEI, per germline. The CDR3 sequence is 13 residues long. V gave up 7 bases and J gave up 5 bases, with 12 bases separating them. CDR3 in DNA: TGTGCCAGCACACCGTCGCCTAGAAACACCATATATTTT. Translated, it gives CASTPSPRNTIYF.

The chain is built from TRBV6-1 and TRBJ2-1; 7 bases map to TRBD2. Trimming took 4 bases from V and 6 from J; bases not matched to a gene: 12. Germline assignment: CDR1 MNHNS and CDR2 SASEGT. The CDR3 contains 16 residues. The chain's CDR3 is CASSAKLAWLANEQFF. CDR3 sequence (DNA): TGTGCCAGCAGTGCCAAACTAGCGTGGCTTGCCAATGAGCAGTTCTTC.

This clone has a handful of counts. V usage is TRBV25-1 and J usage is TRBJ1-5, with no clear D. Trimming took 4 bases from V and 1 from J, leaving 8 bases between them. The CDR3 totals 14 residues. CDR1 is MGHDK and CDR2 is SYGVNS in the germline V gene. For the CDR3, the DNA is TGTGCCAGCAGTGGTTGGCGGAGCAATCAGCCCCAGCATTTT. It yields the protein CASSGWRSNQPQHF. Using reference TRBV25-1 and TRBJ1-5 for the parts outside the CDR3, the full variable domain is EADIYQTPRYLVIGTGKKITLECSQTMGHDKMYWYQQDPGMELHLIHYSYGVNSTEKGDLSSESTVSRIRTEHFPLTLESARPSHTSQYLCASSGWRSNQPQHFGDGTRLSIL.

V and J are TRBV6-5 and TRBJ1-6; no reliable D call. Germline CDR1 MNHEY, CDR2 SVGAGI. This CDR3 is 14 amino acids long. V was pared by 2 bases and J by 6 bases, with 8 bases between. In DNA form, the CDR3 reads TGTGCCAGCAGTTACGGTCCGAGTAATTCACCCCTCCACTTT. Translating it yields CASSYGPSNSPLHF.

V usage is TRBV18 and J usage is TRBJ1-1; D is unclear. This CDR3 comprises 15 residues. Between the trimmed V and J ends, which lost 0 bases and 1 base, there was a span of 9 bases. In germline, CDR1 is KGHSH, CDR2 LQKENI. This CDR3 is CASSPPGPGNTEAFF. The CDR3 DNA sequence: TGTGCCAGCTCACCACCGGGTCCAGGGAACACTGAAGCTTTCTTT. Full variable domain (rest looked up from reference TRBV18 and TRBJ1-1): NAGVMQNPRHLVRRRGQEARLRCSPMKGHSHVYWYRQLPEEGLKFMVYLQKENIIDESGMPKERFSAEFPKEGPSILRIQQVVRGDSAAYFCASSPPGPGNTEAFFGQGTRLTVV.

J is TRBJ2-7 and V is TRBV6-1; 7 positions match TRBD1. The CDR3 runs 15 residues. CDR1 and CDR2 (germline): MNHNS, SASEGT. Trimming removed 6 bases from V and 1 base from J; junction bases left unmatched: 9. The CDR3 coding sequence is TGTGCCAGCAGCGAAATTACAGGGGCGTCCTACGAGCAGTACTTC. Residues: CASSEITGASYEQYF.

The V and J genes are TRBV11-2 and TRBJ2-2, with D possibly being TRBD2 (6 bases). This CDR3 region has 16 residues. Trimming shortened V by 5 bases and J by 7 bases, and 20 bases separated the two germline ends. Per the germline V gene, CDR1 is SGHAT and CDR2 is FQNNGV. CDR3 protein: CASSPPRGIQGGELFF. The CDR3, as DNA: TGTGCCAGCAGCCCACCCCGGGGGATCCAGGGCGGGGAGCTGTTTTTT.

V and J are TRBV29-1 and TRBJ2-1, with 13 bases that match TRBD2. The germline V gene has CDR1 SQVTM and CDR2 ANQGSEA. V lost 2 bases, J lost 2 bases, and 6 bases stayed unmatched. This CDR3 is built from 17 residues. The CDR3 DNA reads as TGCAGCGTTGAACGTACTAGCGGGGGGGGTGCCTACAATGAGCAGTTCTTC. It encodes CSVERTSGGGAYNEQFF.

The V call is TRBV19, the J call TRBJ1-4, with TRBD1 as a possible D gene (5 bases). Germline V gene lookup returns CDR1 LNHDA and CDR2 SQIVND (reference sequence). The CDR3 consists of 15 residues. V lost 6 bases to trimming and J lost 3 bases, with 14 bases between them. CDR3 region: CASSASTDSNEKLFF. The CDR3 nucleotides read TGTGCCAGTAGCGCCTCGACAGACTCTAATGAAAAACTGTTTTTT.

This CDR3 reads CASSDTAYNEQFF. As DNA, the CDR3 is TGTGCCAGCAGTGACACTGCCTACAATGAGCAGTTCTTC. The chain couples TRBV2 to TRBJ2-1; D call uncertain. V gave up 3 bases and J gave up 2 bases, with 5 bases separating them. The CDR3 extends over 13 amino acids. CDR1 SNHLY and CDR2 FYNNEI come from the germline V gene.

This clone was observed once. This chain joins TRBV5-5 and TRBJ2-3; possible D gene TRBD1, 6 bases. Germline V gene lookup returns CDR1 SGHKS and CDR2 YYEKEE (reference sequence). The CDR3 runs 15 residues. V dropped 3 bases and J dropped 4 bases, with 15 bases sitting between them. The CDR3 here is CASSSLIGGADTQYF. CDR3 nucleotides: TGTGCCAGCAGCTCCCTAATAGGGGGAGCAGATACGCAGTATTTT.

The chain uses TRBV14 and TRBJ2-4, with TRBD1 matching over 9 bases. Germline CDR1 reads SGHDN; CDR2 reads FVKESK. The CDR3 is 16 amino acids. V lost 4 bases, J lost 1 base, and 5 bases stayed unmatched. The DNA for the CDR3 is TGTGCCAGCAGCCCAACAGGGGGCCGGGCCAAAAACATTCAGTACTTC. Its translation: CASSPTGGRAKNIQYF.

V and J are TRBV4-2 and TRBJ2-5; 13 bases are a match to TRBD2. The CDR3 loop spans 17 amino acids. Trimming removed 4 bases from V and 3 bases from J; junction bases left unmatched: 8. From germline, CDR1 is LGHNA and CDR2 YNFKEQ. CDR3 region: CASSRNPTSGGEETQYF. DNA for the CDR3: TGTGCCAGCAGCCGAAACCCAACTAGCGGGGGGGAAGAGACCCAGTACTTC.

This sequence joins TRBV10-3 and TRBJ2-1; 8 bases agree with TRBD2. The CDR3 is made up of 14 amino acids. The J segment lost 3 bases and the V segment lost 11 bases, leaving 9 bases of the junction unmatched. Looked up from germline, CDR1 is ENHRY and CDR2 is SYGVKD. In DNA, the CDR3 is TGTGCCTCCGGCGGGGGGACTCTCTACAATGAGCAGTTCTTC. It is translated as CASGGGTLYNEQFF.

This sequence joins TRBV27 and TRBJ1-1, with no clear D. CDR3 size: 11 residues. V was clipped by 5 bases and J by 5 bases, with 6 bases between them. CDR1 and CDR2 (germline): MNHEY, SMNVEV (reference sequence). CDR3 DNA: TGTGCCAGCAGTCACGGGACTGAAGCTTTCTTT. As protein: CASSHGTEAFF.